This T cell receptor (beta chain) was documented in a study of shared clonotypes between healthy human individuals (dated by TCRdb to 2020 to 2022). Some background on the complete study: A couple of women and a few men aged 18 to 49 years were included in the cohort. For each donor, three plates each were used for CD4 naive and CD4 memory, two plates were used for CD8 naive, and one plate was used for CD8 memory. To estimate repertoire size and how much clonotypes are shared between individuals, the study performed deep sequencing of blood TCR repertoires from roughly five healthy adults. Libraries were prepared and TCR repertoires were sequenced by different laboratories using diverse techniques, in order to increase sequencing depth and limit assay-specific biases. Between about 0.8 and 9 billion PBMCs per donor were obtained by leukapheresis.

Paper-wide results and their limitations: About 5% of naive CD4, around 3.5% of naive CD8, about 2.5% of memory CD4, and around 0.42% of memory CD8 clonotypes were shared across several donors. Incomplete sequencing was indicated by rarefaction of sorted-subset datasets, despite the large sequencing depth. Based on pairwise subsampling, the degree of clonotype sharing among donors was expected to be affected by sequencing depth. Compared with non-shared clonotypes, clonotypes shared by all four sorted-subset donors had higher generation probabilities. Only blood was sampled, and tissue TCR repertoires likely differ from those in blood. Because the study included only a small number of donors, the genetic and exposure-history diversity represented was limited. Larger estimated clonotype richness was generally found for naive subsets than for memory subsets.

Regarding this clone: Its antigen remains undetermined. No much larger clone exists at a distance of one base, and base qualities are not known.

The donors were healthy, HIV-negative adults who had no recently reported acute infections or vaccinations. All donors were Caucasian adults living in Nashville, Tennessee, USA. CD4+ T cells were enriched by magnetic negative selection, after which naive cells were positively selected on CD45RA and the negative fraction was taken as the memory subset. After blood collection by leukapheresis, PBMCs were isolated using Ficoll-Histopaque density gradient centrifugation and then cryopreserved in the vapor phase of liquid nitrogen. Analytical flow cytometry was used to check the purity and quantity of every magnetically sorted T cell population. From each sorted fraction, genomic DNA was isolated and quantified by UV absorbance on a Nanodrop 2000c. TCR CDR3 regions were amplified from genomic DNA by multiplex PCR using the deep immunoSEQ assay. Genomic DNA extracted from each cell subset was distributed evenly over all wells of several immunoSEQ 96-well plates, and each plate served as one replicate. For sorted subsets, about 210 ng of genomic DNA, equivalent to roughly 33,000 T cell genomes, went into each replicate PCR. Purified libraries were quantified with a Qubit 3.0 fluorometer, sized on a Bioanalyzer 2100, and re-quantified with the KAPA Library Quantification kit. A separate single-read 150-cycle Illumina NextSeq 550 flow cell was used to sequence each immunoSEQ 96-well plate. Regarding the original processing steps: Because the immunoSEQ output included only junctional sequences and no quality scores, the filtering could not be the same as the filtering used for full-length reads. To assign V/J genes and CDR3, sequences were annotated using PyIR, a Python wrapper for IgBLAST v1.9, with IMGT germline references. Any read was removed if the V/J assignment was weak (E-value above 1e-6), the CDR3 was missing, or the read contained stop codons, out-of-frame junctions, or ambiguous translated residues. V3J clonotypes were defined by identical inferred V gene, J gene, and CDR3 amino acid sequence. The percentage overlap between two repertoires was calculated by dividing the number of shared unique clonotypes by the size of the smaller repertoire. Richness of each repertoire was evaluated using RTK rarefaction, the Chao1 estimator, and Recon v2.1 estimates of unobserved clonotypes. Generation probabilities for all TCRbeta clonotypes obtained by the gDNA method from several donors were computed using OLGA. The source is immuneACCESS, and TCRdb retained only in-frame sequences with V and J called. Part of the clones is not carried over; for the studies checked, unresolved V genes explain less than half of this, and the remainder is unexplained. V, J and clone size are taken as reported in that table, and D and trimming were inferred from the DNA itself. Within this sample are some 2,400,000 clones, with nearly 97% of them counted one time only. The ten largest clonotypes hold around 0.13% of the sample.

CDR1 and CDR2 were assigned from the germline V gene (reference sequence) as MNHNY and SVGAGI. From its cysteine to its phenylalanine, the CDR3 spans 14 amino acids. CDR3 DNA only is kept here, 42 bases in frame from base 1. V and J lose 8 bases and 0 bases, and a span of 14 bases separates them. This receptor was taken from a man between 18 and 29 years old in good health. The chain is made from TRBV6-6 and TRBJ2-7, and perhaps TRBD1 as D gene, on 6 matching bases. The specimen was naive CD4+ T cells sorted from blood. Per the publication, the cell subset or site label means: CD45RA+ positively selected. Read as DNA, the sequence is TGTGCCAGCGACCTCGGACAGAGCTCCTACGAGCAGTACTTC. Translated, this is CASDLGQSSYEQYF.